This is a list of T cell receptor beta chains from one sample in a study of T cell responses to AZD1222 COVID-19 vaccine. This table comes from immunoSEQ multiplex PCR, and its TCRdb copy is limited to in-frame clones, with some not included. Of more than 75,000 clones listed, roughly 90% were seen once; the top ten hold 6.5% to 8.5%. The material was peripheral blood, obtained 28 days after the second AZD1222 dose. These receptors all stem from an adult who received the AZD1222 COVID-19 vaccine. CDR3s include the opening cysteine and the closing phenylalanine or tryptophan. Each record gives: clone size, J gene, D gene, V gene, CDR3 DNA, CDR3 protein. A D gene is named only where the DNA matches it firmly. Expanded clones get a size class; other rows say once, few or many, or leave the size out.

- | TRBJ1-6 | - | TRBV7-2 | TGTGCCAGCACCCCCCCGGGGCAGCCGGGGTCACCCCTCCACTTT | CASTPPGQPGSPLHF
- | TRBJ1-1 | - | TRBV19 | TGTGCCAGTAGTATAGGGGGGGGAACTGAAGCTTTCTTT | CASSIGGGTEAFF
- | TRBJ2-5 | TRBD2 | TRBV18 | TGTGCCAGCTCAGGGAGGCGGCGGGAGGTTGAGACCCAGTACTTC | CASSGRRREVETQYF
- | TRBJ1-1 | - | TRBV6-1 | TGTGCCAGCAGTGAAAAGGCTGAGGATGAAGCTTTCTTT | CASSEKAEDEAFF
- | TRBJ1-4 | TRBD1 | TRBV5-6 | TGTGCCAGCAGCTTCAAGGGGGCCTGGAAGTGGTCTAATGAAAAACTGTTTTTT | CASSFKGAWKWSNEKLFF
few | TRBJ1-2 | - | TRBV5-1 | TGCGCCAGCAGTCCGGGAAGGGACTATGGCTACACCTTC | CASSPGRDYGYTF
few | TRBJ2-5 | - | TRBV21-1 | TGTGCCAGCAGCAAAGCGGGCACAGGGATTCTGGAGACCCAGTACTTC | CASSKAGTGILETQYF
- | TRBJ1-2 | - | TRBV6-5 | TGTGCCAGCAATACCTGGGGACATGACTATGGCTACACCTTC | CASNTWGHDYGYTF
- | TRBJ2-1 | TRBD2 | TRBV7-8 | TGTGCCAGCAGCGCCACCGGGACTAGCGCGAGCTCCTACAATGAGCAGTTCTTC | CASSATGTSASSYNEQFF
- | TRBJ1-6 | - | TRBV11-3 | TGTGCCAGCAGCCCCGGCCCTAATTCACCCCTCCACTTT | CASSPGPNSPLHF
- | TRBJ1-6 | TRBD1 | TRBV18 | TGTGCCAGCTCACACGGGACAGGGGGAAATTCACCCCTCCACTTT | CASSHGTGGNSPLHF
- | TRBJ1-6 | TRBD1 | TRBV11-2 | TGTGCCAGCAGCGAACAGGGGGTTATTTCACCCCTCCACTTT | CASSEQGVISPLHF
- | TRBJ1-3 | - | TRBV4-2 | TGTGCCAGCAGCCAGGGACTGATCTCTGGAAACACCATATATTTT | CASSQGLISGNTIYF
- | TRBJ2-7 | TRBD1 | TRBV19 | TGTGCCAGTAGTATGGGGACAGGGAACTACGAGCAGTACTTC | CASSMGTGNYEQYF
- | TRBJ2-7 | TRBD2 | TRBV7-9 | TGTGCCAGCAGCCCGACTAGCGGGAGCTCCCCCCGTTTC | CASSPTSGSSPRF
- | TRBJ2-5 | TRBD2 | TRBV18 | TGTGCCAGCTCACCACCGAATTACCTTAGCGGGAGCGGAGGGGAGACCCAGTACTTC | CASSPPNYLSGSGGETQYF
- | TRBJ2-5 | TRBD1 | TRBV28 | TGTGCCAGCAGTTTAGTACAGGGGGTGACCCAGTACTTC | CASSLVQGVTQYF
- | TRBJ1-6 | - | TRBV2 | TGTGCCAGCAGATCAGGGGATTCACCCCTCCACTTT | CASRSGDSPLHF
- | TRBJ1-1 | - | TRBV5-6 | TGTGCCAGCAGCTTGTGGCGGGTCGCTGAAGCTTTCTTT | CASSLWRVAEAFF
few | TRBJ1-1 | - | TRBV5-1 | TGCGCCAGCAGCTTGGTTGGGGATGAAGCTTTCTTT | CASSLVGDEAFF
- | TRBJ2-7 | - | TRBV5-1 | TGCGCCAGCAGCTCGGGCACCACCGAGCAGTACTTC | CASSSGTTEQYF
- | TRBJ1-2 | - | TRBV10-3 | TGTGCCATCAGTGAGAGGGCTCCCGGGACATCCAACTATGGCTACACCTTC | CAISERAPGTSNYGYTF
- | TRBJ2-7 | TRBD2 | TRBV5-1 | TGCGCCAGCAGCCCCCAGGGACTAGCGGGGGGGAACCACTACGAGCAGTACTTC | CASSPQGLAGGNHYEQYF
- | TRBJ2-3 | - | TRBV4-2 | TGTGCCAGCAGCCATGGGAACCGGGACTCCACAGATACGCAGTATTTT | CASSHGNRDSTDTQYF
- | TRBJ2-7 | - | TRBV19 | TGTGCCAGTAGTATAGACGAGGGAGCCTACGAGCAGTACTTC | CASSIDEGAYEQYF
- | TRBJ2-1 | - | TRBV7-9 | TGTGCCAGCAGCCGAGGGCGGCTTGACGACAATGAGCAGTTCTTC | CASSRGRLDDNEQFF
- | TRBJ2-1 | - | TRBV19 | TGTGCCAGTAGTACGGACCCGAGCTCCTACAATGAGCAGTTCTTC | CASSTDPSSYNEQFF
once | TRBJ1-2 | - | TRBV13 | TGTGCCAGCAGCTTAGGCCCCCCACGGCGAGCTAACTATGGCTACACCTTC | CASSLGPPRRANYGYTF
- | TRBJ2-1 | - | TRBV6-5 | TGTGCCAGCAGTCCGGACTTATTATACAATGAGCAGTTCTTC | CASSPDLLYNEQFF